The clone carrying this T cell receptor (beta chain) appeared many times. The J segment lost 8 bases and the V segment lost 3 bases, leaving 9 bases of the junction unmatched. CDR1 and CDR2 (germline): WSHSY, SAAADI. CDR3 length equals 14 residues. TCRdb used MiXCR to reprocess the reads, holding one entry per CDR3 protein. The repertoire holds 200,000 or so distinct CDR3 sequences, with over 25% as singletons. These data are taken from a study of T cell repertoires in cytomegalovirus infection. Study-wide background: Public TCR beta signatures marked donors with CMV infection and the matching HLA.

The sequence was obtained from a human donor in good health (CMV status not recorded). Some clones in this sample may be carry-over from other donors' samples. Sequenced sample: PBMCs. The V gene is TRBV10-2, the J gene TRBJ1-2; TRBD1 matches 7 bases. In nucleotides, the CDR3 is TGCGCCAGCAGTGACTTCAGACAGGGAGGCGGCTACACCTTC. Amino acid sequence: CASSDFRQGGGYTF.